One and the same sample provided the 26 T cell receptor beta chains below, sequenced in a study of blood T cell repertoires in COVID-19 (dated by TCRdb to the early 2020s). The method was the immunoSEQ multiplex PCR assay. The immuneACCESS repertoire file appears here via TCRdb, limited to in-frame rearrangements. These files lack a portion of the clones; in checked studies, under half of the deficit traces to unresolved V genes, and the cause of the others is not known. The sample table shows fewer than 250,000 clones, and about 88% are seen once. The leading ten clones occupy 1.5% to 2% of the sample. The sequenced sample consisted of peripheral blood. Source of these receptors: a man aged 65 to 85 with acute or convalescent COVID-19.

The chain is built from TRBV2 and TRBJ1-4; no clear D. This CDR3 comprises 15 residues. V was pared by 7 bases and J by 7 bases, with 19 bases between. CDR1 and CDR2 from the germline V gene are SNHLY and FYNNEI. CDR3 sequence: CASTTAPGLVEKLFF. The CDR3 DNA sequence: TGTGCCAGCACTACGGCTCCGGGGTTGGTTGAAAAACTGTTTTTT.

In its sample, this clone was seen once. The chain joins TRBV3-1 (or the pseudogene TRBV3-2) to TRBJ2-1; D not resolved. CDR3 length: 12 residues. V was trimmed by 2 bases and J by 10 bases, leaving 9 bases between them. CDR1 LGHDT and CDR2 YNNKEL come from the germline V gene (reference sequence). CDR3 residues: CASSQLATEQFF. DNA for the CDR3: TGTGCCAGCAGCCAATTGGCGACAGAGCAGTTCTTC.

The chain combines TRBV6-5 with TRBJ2-3; 7 bases are a match to TRBD2. CDR1 MNHEY and CDR2 SVGAGI come from the germline V gene. This CDR3 has 15 residues. Trimming took 2 bases from V and 5 from J; bases not matched to a gene: 7. This CDR3 reads CASSYSGTQGDTQYF. DNA of the CDR3: TGTGCCAGCAGTTACAGCGGGACCCAGGGAGATACGCAGTATTTT.

This chain joins TRBV7-9 and TRBJ2-7; the match to TRBD2 covers 8 bases. The CDR3 is made up of 14 amino acids. CDR1 is SEHNR, CDR2 FQNEAQ, per germline (reference sequence). With 3 bases clipped from V and 8 bases from J, the junction kept 9 bases outside the gene matches. As DNA, the CDR3 is TGTGCCAGCAGCTTCGAGACTAGCGTGGTTAAGCAGTACTTC. It specifies CASSFETSVVKQYF.

The chain links TRBV2 to TRBJ1-1, with D possibly being TRBD1 (5 bases). The CDR3 has 17 amino acids. Germline CDR1 reads SNHLY; CDR2 reads FYNNEI. V was trimmed by 3 bases and J by 0 bases, leaving 17 bases between them. Here the CDR3 reads CASSEDEGLLMNTEAFF. The DNA for the CDR3 is TGTGCCAGCAGTGAGGATGAGGGACTCCTTATGAACACTGAAGCTTTCTTT.

V is TRBV19 and J is TRBJ1-3; D is uncertain. Deletions cut 9 bases from V and 2 bases from J, with 14 bases between. The CDR3 totals 14 residues. CDR1 and CDR2 (germline): LNHDA, SQIVND (reference sequence). The CDR3 reads CASKTDSAGNTIYF. The CDR3 region has the DNA TGTGCCAGCAAGACGGACTCCGCTGGAAACACCATATATTTT. Drawing the rest from reference TRBV19 and TRBJ1-3, the complete variable domain is DGGITQSPKYLFRKEGQNVTLSCEQNLNHDAMYWYRQDPGQGLRLIYYSQIVNDFQKGDIAEGYSVSREKKESFPLTVTSAQKNPTAFYLCASKTDSAGNTIYFGEGSWLTVV.

This clone came up once. V is TRBV6-5 and J is TRBJ1-1; D remains unclear. V gave up 4 bases and J gave up 1 base, with 7 bases separating them. The germline CDR1 and CDR2 sequences are MNHEY and SVGAGI. This CDR3 contains 13 residues. The CDR3 nucleotides read TGTGCCAGCAGTTTACAGAAGAACACTGAAGCTTTCTTT. It is translated as CASSLQKNTEAFF.

The chain recombines TRBV19 with TRBJ1-1; maybe TRBD1 (6 bases). The CDR3 runs 15 residues. Germline loops: CDR1 LNHDA, CDR2 SQIVND (reference sequence). Trimming removed 8 bases at V and 4 bases at J, with 20 bases between. The chain's CDR3 is CASGLHRVMGTEAFF. CDR3 coding DNA: TGTGCCAGTGGTCTTCACAGGGTCATGGGCACTGAAGCTTTCTTT.

Regarding this clone: Other DNA sequences from this sample encode an identical CDR3 as well. The V gene is TRBV3-1 (or the pseudogene TRBV3-2), the J gene TRBJ1-2; weak D call: TRBD1 (6 bases). The germline V and J ends were trimmed by 2 bases and 2 bases, with 6 bases remaining between them. Germline V CDR1 and CDR2: LGHDT, YNNKEL (reference sequence). The length of the CDR3 is 13 residues. The CDR3 bases are TGTGCCAGCAGCCAACAGGGGAACTATGGCTACACCTTC. Translating gives CASSQQGNYGYTF.

The chain carries TRBV14 and TRBJ1-6; 8 nucleotides line up with TRBD1. Unmatched junction bases numbered 4, after V lost 0 bases and J lost 9 bases. The CDR3 spans 15 residues. Germline CDR1 reads SGHDN; CDR2 reads FVKESK. CDR3 residues: CASSQEAGGGSPLHF. CDR3 in DNA: TGTGCCAGCAGCCAAGAGGCAGGGGGCGGTTCACCCCTCCACTTT. The full variable domain, with the rest looked up from reference TRBV14 and TRBJ1-6, is EAGVTQFPSHSVIEKGQTVTLRCDPISGHDNLYWYRRVMGKEIKFLLHFVKESKQDESGMPNNRFLAERTGGTYSTLKVQPAELEDSGVYFCASSQEAGGGSPLHFGNGTRLTVT.

The rearrangement links TRBV7-2 to TRBJ2-7, with no clear D. Germline-derived CDR1 and CDR2 are SGHTA and FQGNSA. V lost 1 base and J 5 bases, leaving 12 bases between the germline ends. The CDR3 contains 14 residues. The DNA for the CDR3 is TGTGCCAGCAGCTTAGTGAACAGTTTGCACGAGCAGTACTTC. This gives the protein CASSLVNSLHEQYF. Based on the CDR3 plus reference TRBV7-2 and TRBJ2-7, the full variable domain is GAGVSQSPSNKVTEKGKDVELRCDPISGHTALYWYRQSLGQGLEFLIYFQGNSAPDKSGLPSDRFSAERTGGSVSTLTIQRTQQEDSAVYLCASSLVNSLHEQYFGPGTRLTVT.

This chain joins TRBV11-1 and TRBJ1-1; the match to TRBD1 covers 7 bases. The CDR3 runs 15 residues. The germline V gene encodes CDR1 SGHAT and CDR2 FQDESV (reference sequence). Trimming at V came to 5 bases and at J to 8 bases, leaving 14 bases not matched to a gene. The DNA of the CDR3 is TGTGCCAGCAGCCGAGGACAGGTCCTGAAAGGGGAAGCTTTCTTT. It translates to CASSRGQVLKGEAFF.

The chain uses TRBV29-1 and TRBJ2-1; TRBD1 matches at 12 bases. With 7 bases clipped from V and 4 bases from J, the junction kept 5 bases outside the gene matches. Germline V gives CDR1 SQVTM, CDR2 ANQGSEA. This CDR3 spans 14 amino acids. CDR3 in amino acids: CSAGQGARYNEQFF. The CDR3 DNA is TGCAGCGCGGGACAGGGGGCTCGGTACAATGAGCAGTTCTTC.

This clone was seen just once. The chain has TRBV7-9 and TRBJ2-1, with D tentatively TRBD2 (6 bases). CDR1 SEHNR and CDR2 FQNEAQ come from the germline V gene (reference sequence). CDR3 length equals 16 residues. V dropped 3 bases and J dropped 2 bases, with 14 bases sitting between them. CDR3 in DNA: TGTGCCAGCAGCTTCGTCGGGGCGGGGACCTACAATGAGCAGTTCTTC. Translated: CASSFVGAGTYNEQFF.

V gene TRBV27 combines with J gene TRBJ1-5; 7 bases line up with TRBD1. The CDR3 contains 15 residues. The V gene's germline CDR1 is MNHEY and CDR2 SMNVEV (reference sequence). V trimming: 5 bases; J trimming: 4 bases; junction bases outside the gene matches: 8. CDR3 DNA: TGTGCCAGCAGTCCGGACAGGAGCCGGAATCAGCCCCAGCATTTT. As protein: CASSPDRSRNQPQHF.

This chain links TRBV27 with TRBJ2-1; weak D call: TRBD1 (5 bases). The germline V and J ends were trimmed by 2 bases and 8 bases, with 7 bases remaining between them. This CDR3 has 12 amino acids. Germline loops: CDR1 MNHEY, CDR2 SMNVEV (reference sequence). The CDR3: CASSLQGHEQFF. CDR3 DNA: TGTGCCAGCAGTTTACAGGGCCATGAGCAGTTCTTC.

The chain joins TRBV4-2 to TRBJ1-4; tentatively, D is TRBD1 (5 bases). CDR1 LGHNA and CDR2 YNFKEQ come from the germline V gene. The V gene lost 1 base and the J gene lost 3 bases, with 21 bases spanning the gap. The CDR3 covers 19 residues. CDR3 sequence (DNA): TGTGCCAGCAGCCAAGCTTTTAGGGTTGGAGGGGAAGCTAATGAAAAACTGTTTTTT. This encodes CASSQAFRVGGEANEKLFF.

The J gene is TRBJ2-1, the V gene TRBV3-1 (or the pseudogene TRBV3-2), with TRBD2 matching 13 bases. V lost 4 bases, J lost 6 bases, and 6 bases stayed unmatched. Germline CDR1 LGHDT, CDR2 YNNKEL (reference sequence). The CDR3 sequence is 16 residues long. The CDR3 DNA is TGTGCCAGCAGCCTTAGGACTAGCGGGAGAACCAATGAGCAGTTCTTC. Translating it yields CASSLRTSGRTNEQFF.

This sequence joins TRBV7-9 and TRBJ2-2, with unresolved D. Germline CDR1 is SEHNR and CDR2 is FQNEAQ (reference sequence). V shed 1 base and J shed 4 bases, with 7 bases lying between them. The CDR3 length is 14 residues. CDR3 in DNA: TGTGCCAGCAGCTTAGGGGCAAGCACCGGGGAGCTGTTTTTT. It translates to CASSLGASTGELFF.

The CDR3 nucleotides are TGTGCCAGCAAACTGGCTAGCGGGATCTACGAGCAGTACTTC. This codes for CASKLASGIYEQYF. This rearrangement joins TRBV2 to TRBJ2-7; 9 bases align to TRBD2. Germline V gives CDR1 SNHLY, CDR2 FYNNEI. Trimming removed 7 bases from V and 3 bases from J; junction bases left unmatched: 7. CDR3 length: 14 residues.

V usage is TRBV19 and J usage is TRBJ2-7, with TRBD2 matching 8 bases. This CDR3 has 16 residues. The trim removed 3 bases at V and 1 base at J, leaving 8 bases unmatched. Germline CDR1 LNHDA, CDR2 SQIVND (reference sequence). The CDR3 loop reads CASSMGGGRISYEQYF. The CDR3 DNA reads TGTGCCAGTAGTATGGGTGGCGGGAGGATTTCCTACGAGCAGTACTTC.

V is TRBV2 and J is TRBJ2-2; perhaps TRBD1 as D (6 bases). Germline V lookup: CDR1 SNHLY, CDR2 FYNNEI. The CDR3 totals 13 residues. Trimming took off 7 bases at V and 3 bases at J, with 9 bases between the two ends. For the CDR3, the DNA is TGTGCCAGCATCAGGGGATACACCGGGGAGCTGTTTTTT. This sequence encodes CASIRGYTGELFF. Drawing the rest from reference TRBV2 and TRBJ2-2, the complete variable domain is EPEVTQTPSHQVTQMGQEVILRCVPISNHLYFYWYRQILGQKVEFLVSFYNNEISEKSEIFDDQFSVERPDGSNFTLKIRSTKLEDSAMYFCASIRGYTGELFFGEGSRLTVL.

This clone was counted only a few times. V is TRBV27 and J is TRBJ1-1; tentatively, D is TRBD1 (6 bases). Trimming removed 5 bases from V and 2 bases from J, with 12 bases in between. Germline V gene sequence: CDR1 MNHEY, CDR2 SMNVEV (reference sequence). This CDR3 comprises 14 residues. CDR3: CASSPWTDNTEAFF. For the CDR3, the DNA is TGTGCCAGCAGTCCTTGGACAGATAACACTGAAGCTTTCTTT.

J is TRBJ2-1 and V is TRBV5-6; 16 nucleotides align to TRBD2. V shed 4 bases and J 14 bases; nucleotides not matched to a gene: 15. Germline V CDR1 and CDR2: SGHDT, YYEEEE. The CDR3 runs to 17 residues. The CDR3 DNA is TGTGCCAGCAGCCCGGGACTAGCGGGAGGGCCCCCGAGATTGGAGTTCTTC. It translates to CASSPGLAGGPPRLEFF.

This clone was recorded only once. J is TRBJ2-2 and V is TRBV7-3; 8 bases map to TRBD1. Germline loops: CDR1 SGHTA, CDR2 FQGTGA. V lost 5 bases and J lost 4; bases outside the gene matches: 12. This CDR3 contains 17 residues. The CDR3 region is CASSAYTTGASTGELFF. CDR3 coding DNA: TGTGCCAGCAGCGCGTATACGACAGGGGCCAGCACCGGGGAGCTGTTTTTT.

The CDR3 protein is CASTLDQAYEQYF. The CDR3 bases are TGTGCCAGCACCCTAGATCAAGCCTACGAGCAGTACTTC. V and J are TRBV28 and TRBJ2-7; unclear D gene. In germline, CDR1 is MDHEN, CDR2 SYDVKM. CDR3 length: 13 amino acids. V lost 7 bases to trimming and J lost 2 bases, with 12 bases between them.